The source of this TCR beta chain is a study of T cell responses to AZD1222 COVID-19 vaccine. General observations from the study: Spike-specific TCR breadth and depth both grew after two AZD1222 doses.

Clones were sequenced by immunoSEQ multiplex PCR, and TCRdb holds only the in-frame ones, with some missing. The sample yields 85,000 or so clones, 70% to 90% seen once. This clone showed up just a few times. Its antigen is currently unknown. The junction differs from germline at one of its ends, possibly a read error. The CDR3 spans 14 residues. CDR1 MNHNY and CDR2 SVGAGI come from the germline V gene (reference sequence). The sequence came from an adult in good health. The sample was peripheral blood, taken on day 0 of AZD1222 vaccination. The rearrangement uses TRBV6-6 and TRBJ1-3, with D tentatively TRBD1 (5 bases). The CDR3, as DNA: TGTGCCAGCACTTACCAGGGCTCTGGAAACACCATATATTTT. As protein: CASTYQGSGNTIYF.